Listed below are T cell receptor beta chains from one sample, sequenced in a study of shared clonotypes between healthy human individuals. The protocol was immunoSEQ multiplex PCR, while the TCRdb copy is restricted to in-frame clones and leaves out a portion. The table records 2.3 million or so clones, more than 80% of them present only once. Sequences were obtained from naive CD4+ T cells from PBMCs. These receptor sequences come from a man aged 18 to 30 in good health. Some clones in this sample may be carry-over from other donors' samples. The CDR3 runs from the conserved cysteine through the conserved F or W. A D gene is named only where the DNA matches it firmly.

TRBD1	TRBV11-2	TRBJ2-7	14	CASSLIKGAQEQYF	TGTGCCAGCAGCCTAATTAAGGGGGCGCAAGAGCAGTACTTC
TRBD1	TRBV29-1	TRBJ2-7	15	CSVESRDRGPGEQYF	TGCAGCGTGGAGAGTCGGGACAGGGGTCCGGGGGAGCAGTACTTC
-	TRBV7-9	TRBJ2-7	16	CASSSAGLVSSYEQYF	TGTGCCAGCAGCTCCGCTGGGCTAGTCAGCTCCTACGAGCAGTACTTC
-	TRBV5-1	TRBJ2-1	15	CASSLVMSSIDEQFF	TGCGCCAGCAGCTTGGTTATGTCTAGCATCGATGAGCAGTTCTTC
TRBD1	TRBV29-1	TRBJ2-1	12	CSFEGTGPEQFF	TGCAGCTTTGAAGGGACAGGGCCTGAGCAGTTCTTC
-	TRBV6-1	TRBJ2-1	15	CASSGLVQNSYEQFF	TGTGCCAGCAGTGGCCTAGTCCAAAACAGCTATGAGCAGTTCTTC
-	TRBV7-3	TRBJ2-3	15	CASSLSPGYTDTQYF	TGTGCCAGCAGCTTAAGTCCGGGCTACACAGATACGCAGTATTTT
TRBD2	TRBV6-5	TRBJ2-7	14	CASRVAGAAYEQYF	TGTGCCAGCAGAGTAGCGGGAGCCGCCTACGAGCAGTACTTC
TRBD2	TRBV6-5	TRBJ2-7	14	CASSPAGGAGEQYF	TGTGCCAGCAGCCCAGCGGGAGGCGCGGGTGAGCAGTACTTC
-	TRBV5-3	TRBJ2-6	20	CARSLATGQGRRAGANVLTF	TGTGCCAGAAGCTTGGCTACCGGGCAGGGCAGGAGAGCTGGGGCCAACGTCCTGACTTTC
-	TRBV28	TRBJ1-1	14	CASSIRVIDTEAFF	TGTGCCAGCAGTATCAGGGTGATCGACACTGAAGCTTTCTTT
TRBD2	TRBV5-4	TRBJ2-5	15	CASSSLAGEGETQYF	TGTGCCAGCAGCTCCCTAGCGGGAGAGGGGGAGACCCAATACTTC
-	TRBV5-1	TRBJ1-3	15	CASSLELTSGNTIYF	TGCGCCAGCAGCTTGGAACTTACCTCCGGAAACACCATATATTTT
-	TRBV12-5	TRBJ2-2	13	CASGLGGTGELFF	TGTGCTAGTGGTTTAGGGGGAACCGGGGAGCTGTTTTTT
-	TRBV5-1	TRBJ1-2	17	CASSLGRFGGSAEGYTF	TGCGCCAGCAGCTTGGGTCGTTTTGGGGGCAGCGCGGAGGGCTACACCTTC
-	TRBV7-3	TRBJ2-3	12	CASSRRGSTQYF	TGTGCCAGCAGCCGCAGGGGTAGTACGCAGTATTTT
-	TRBV28	TRBJ1-2	11	CASSLADGYTF	TGTGCCAGCAGTTTAGCAGATGGCTACACCTTC
TRBD1	TRBV28	TRBJ2-6	16	CASRERGTGGANVLTF	TGTGCCAGCAGGGAGCGCGGGACAGGTGGGGCCAACGTCCTGACTTTC
-	TRBV9	TRBJ2-1	16	CASSVGLSHSYNEQFF	TGTGCCAGCAGCGTAGGGCTATCCCACTCCTACAATGAGCAGTTCTTC
TRBD1	TRBV19	TRBJ2-7	14	CASSPDRGRNEQYF	TGTGCCAGTAGTCCTGACAGGGGGCGTAACGAGCAGTACTTC
TRBD2	TRBV5-4	TRBJ2-1	15	CASSGAGGGYNEQFF	TGTGCCAGCAGCGGGGCGGGGGGCGGCTACAATGAGCAGTTCTTC
TRBD1	TRBV29-1	TRBJ2-7	13	CSVGGQGLHEQYF	TGCAGCGTTGGAGGACAGGGCCTCCACGAGCAGTACTTC
TRBD1	TRBV18	TRBJ2-7	17	CASSPPPGQGPSYEQYF	TGTGCCAGCTCACCACCTCCGGGACAGGGCCCTTCCTACGAGCAGTACTTC
-	TRBV19	TRBJ2-2	16	CASSSGLPLNTGELFF	TGTGCCAGTAGTTCAGGACTACCCTTGAACACCGGGGAGCTGTTTTTT
-	TRBV5-4	TRBJ2-1	16	CASSFAIGTPANEQFF	TGTGCCAGCAGCTTCGCTATAGGGACTCCGGCCAATGAGCAGTTCTTC
TRBD1	TRBV4-1	TRBJ2-7	14	CASSQIGQGYEQYF	TGCGCCAGCAGCCAAATTGGACAGGGCTACGAGCAGTACTTC
-	TRBV10-3	TRBJ1-2	13	CAISEDSVYGYTF	TGTGCCATCAGTGAGGACAGTGTCTATGGCTACACCTTC